This T cell receptor beta chain was obtained from a study of cytomegalovirus exposure and HLA in healthy donors. Study information: HLA-typed donors contributed some 77 million unique TCRs, which were held in an early data release. Findings of the study overall: In a later analysis, the majority of CMV-associated beta chains seemingly showed HLA restriction. Some 16,000 TCR beta sequences were associated with HLA alleles at 0.05 false discovery rate in a later analysis.

This clone was recorded a few times. What it recognizes is unknown. The PCR made use of 60 Vbeta and 13 Jbeta primers. Original processing methods: In a later analysis, about 9.9 million of about 80 million unique beta chains occurred in at least two donors. The repertoire was sequenced with immunoSEQ multiplex PCR; TCRdb's copy has only in-frame clones and lacks some. That table gives V, J and clone size, and the DNA gave D and trimming. Among 55,000 to 90,000 clones, roughly 79% were seen once, and the ten largest hold about 6.5%. The V segment lost 9 bases and the J segment 7 bases; nucleotides outside the gene matches: 5. The CDR3 contains 12 residues. Germline V CDR1 and CDR2: SNHLY, FYNNEI.

Sequencing was performed on PBMCs. V usage is TRBV2 and J usage is TRBJ1-5, with 8 positions matching TRBD1. The sequence was obtained from a man between 50 and 59 years old in good health and CMV-seronegative. The CDR3 region has the DNA TGTGCCAGTGGACAGGGTTGGCAGCCCCAGCATTTT. Its protein product is CASGQGWQPQHF.